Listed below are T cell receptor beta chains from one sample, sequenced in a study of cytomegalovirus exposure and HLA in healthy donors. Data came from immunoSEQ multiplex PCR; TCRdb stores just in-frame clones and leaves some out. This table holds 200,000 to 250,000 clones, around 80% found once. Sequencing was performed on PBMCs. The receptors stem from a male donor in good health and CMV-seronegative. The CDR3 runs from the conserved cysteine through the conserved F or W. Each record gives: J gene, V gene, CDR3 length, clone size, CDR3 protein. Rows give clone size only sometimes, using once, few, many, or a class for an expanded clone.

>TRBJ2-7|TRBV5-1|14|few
CASSLAGVKYEQYF
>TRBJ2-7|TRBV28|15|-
CASSPTQGGSYEQYF
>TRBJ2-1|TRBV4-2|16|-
CASSHVTSGSLNEQFF
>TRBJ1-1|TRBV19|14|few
CASSTWTDVSEAFF
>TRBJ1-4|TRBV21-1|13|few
CASAEERDEKLFF
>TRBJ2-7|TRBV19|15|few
CASSSGTLTSYEQYF
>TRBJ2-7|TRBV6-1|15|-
CASSEVGGRAYEQYF
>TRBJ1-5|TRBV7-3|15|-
CASSLIGGGNQPQHF
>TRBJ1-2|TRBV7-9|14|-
CASRTGQNGLGYTF
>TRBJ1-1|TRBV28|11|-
CASSLYREAFF
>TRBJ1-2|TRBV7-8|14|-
CASSATGGRYGYTF
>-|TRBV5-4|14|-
CASSRDRQAYEQYF
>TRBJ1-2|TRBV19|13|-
CASTADRVGGYTF
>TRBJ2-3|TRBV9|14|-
CASSVLPSTDTQYF
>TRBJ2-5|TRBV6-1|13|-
CASSGTAQETQYF
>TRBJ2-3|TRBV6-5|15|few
CASSSWGISTDTQYF
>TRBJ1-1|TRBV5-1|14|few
CASSLAGIDTEAFF
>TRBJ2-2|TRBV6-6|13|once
CASSPAGTGELFF
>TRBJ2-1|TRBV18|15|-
CASSQLAGAINEQFF
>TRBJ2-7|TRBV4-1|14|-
CASSLRTGAYEQYF
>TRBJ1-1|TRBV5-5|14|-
CASSFEAVDSEAFF
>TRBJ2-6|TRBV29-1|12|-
CSVLTGANVLTF
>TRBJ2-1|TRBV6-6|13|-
CASSYSFRYEQFF
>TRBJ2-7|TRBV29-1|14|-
CSVPDRGRLYEQYF
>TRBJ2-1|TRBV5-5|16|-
CASSLVSGSSYNEQFF
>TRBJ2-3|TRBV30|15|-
CAWSEGLHFTDTQYF
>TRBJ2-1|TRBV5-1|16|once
CASSSGLAGGVNEQFF